This T cell receptor (beta chain) originates from a study of shared clonotypes between healthy human individuals. About the study: The donor group consisted of two women and three men, aged 18 to 49. The study, taken as a whole, reports: The expectation was that sequencing depth would affect clonotype sharing among donors.

A note on this clone: Its antigen remains unknown.

Germline CDR1 and CDR2: MDHEN and SYDVKM. Trimming shortened V by 3 bases and J by 3 bases, and 17 bases separated the two germline ends. The CDR3 length is 17 residues. CD8 cells regarded as naive lacked CD45RO, were positively chosen for CCR7, and omitted terminally differentiated effector memory CD45RA+ cells. The data were produced by immunoSEQ multiplex PCR, yet TCRdb's version contains in-frame clones alone and is incomplete. The sample lists 2 million to 2.5 million clones; roughly 91% were seen once. The sequencing input was naive CD8+ T cells from PBMCs. The V call is TRBV28, the J call TRBJ2-2; possibly TRBD2 for D (6 bases). The origin of this receptor is a man aged 18 to 35 in good health. Some clones in this sample may be carry-over from other donors' samples. The CDR3 coding sequence is TGTGCCAGCAGTTTCACCCTTGAGACTAGACACACCGGGGAGCTGTTTTTT. It translates to CASSFTLETRHTGELFF.